This paragraph covers one T cell receptor (beta chain) sequence. CDR1 and CDR2 (germline): SGHRS, YFSETQ. V was pared by 4 bases and J by 2 bases, with 7 bases of the junction left unmatched. CDR3 length equals 16 residues. Each participant's cohort was designated according to participant-reported clinical history. The data stem from a study of blood T cell repertoires in COVID-19. In the authors' methods: Reference gene primers were amplified, and this amplification served to estimate nucleated cell counts. Using immunoSEQ multiplex PCR, the repertoire was profiled, and TCRdb retains in-frame clones only, with some absent. For V, J and clone size, that table is used; D and trimming come from the DNA. The sample yields under 150,000 clones, 84% seen once.

The chain uses TRBV5-1 and TRBJ2-5; 11 bases agree with TRBD2. Sequencing used PBMCs or T cells enriched from blood (not recorded which). This clonotype originated in a man aged 45 to 65 in a cohort exposed to, infected with or recovered from COVID-19 (not recorded which). DNA of the CDR3: TGCGCCAGCAGCCTTCTAGCGGGAGGTACACAAGAGACCCAGTACTTC. Translating gives CASSLLAGGTQETQYF.